What follows is one T cell receptor (beta chain) and its context. No cognate antigen has been identified for it. No qualities accompany the bases; no much larger clone lies one base away. In Seattle, one collaborating source enrolled patients while the infection was active and tracked those patients longitudinally over the course of disease. Whole blood was collected in K2EDTA tubes by collaborating institutions according to the institutions' own protocols. For TCRbeta analysis, collaborators shipped samples in one of three forms: frozen whole blood, isolated PBMCs, or DNA extracted from either of those sample types. This entry belongs to a study of blood T cell repertoires in COVID-19 (dated by TCRdb to 2018 to 2020). Context from the whole study: Samples covering the acute and convalescent phases of COVID-19 were provided by collaborators in the United States, Italy and Spain. Subjects who had been exposed to COVID-19, were actively infected with it, or had recovered from it provided the deeply sampled blood TCRbeta repertoires that made up the dataset. Samples came from the ongoing ImmuneRACE study (first 160 participants) plus 1,254 subjects from 6 global collaborators. The prospective study material was composed of cDNA or gDNA derived from T cells, B-cell-depleted T cells, or PBMCs. The repertoires were made available in a free public database intended to serve as a resource for research on the immune response to SARS-CoV-2. Sample metadata almost always included a de-identified subject ID, COVID-19 status, age in years and sex. Where available, HLA class I and class II types were taken from metadata supplied by the sample provider and were not determined by assay-based typing.

TCRbeta CDR3 regions were amplified from genomic DNA by means of the immunoSEQ Assay, a bias-controlled multiplex PCR. Under the source paper's analysis protocol: The number of nucleated cells in each sample was estimated by amplification of reference gene primers within the assay. Sequence reads were collapsed and filtered to measure the absolute abundance of every unique TCRbeta CDR3 rearrangement. For each sample, productive Simpson clonality was calculated as the square root of Simpson's diversity index across productive rearrangements. TCRdb's version of the immuneACCESS table is confined to in-frame rearrangements and falls short of the full clone set. An unresolved V gene accounts for under half of the shortfall where checked; the remainder is of unknown origin. Clone size and V and J calls were adopted from that table, with D and trimming inferred from the DNA. In this sample the table shows over 150,000 clones, 94% of which occur a single time. Clones ranked in the top ten supply around 0.8% of the sample.

The paper as a whole reports these results and caveats: How much clinical and demographic metadata was included differed by source and by participant, and the metadata was provided uncurated.

The TCR originated in a man younger than 45 with COVID-19, enrolled during active disease. Sequenced sample: peripheral blood.

The sequenced DNA: TGTGCCAGCAGCCCGGCGGGCGAATACGAGCAGTACTTC. Its translation is CASSPAGEYEQYF. The chain links TRBV6-5 with TRBJ2-7, with TRBD2 tentatively as D gene (5 bases match). V drops 6 bases and J drops 4 bases, leaving 13 bases in between. Spanning cysteine to phenylalanine, the CDR3 consists of 13 amino acids. Left in the record is the CDR3 DNA by itself, 39 bases read in frame from the first base. The germline V gene encodes CDR1 MNHEY and CDR2 SVGAGI.